Sequencing of this T cell receptor beta chain was carried out in a study of T cells in tuberculosis. About the study: Blood was taken before or within 7 days of anti-tuberculosis therapy. Study outcomes and limitations: Active tuberculosis alpha repertoires lay closer to GMM-specific TCRs than controls'. Smaller alpha distances in active tuberculosis partly reflected shorter CDR3-alpha lengths.

Documented time point: new active TB diagnosis, blood taken before or within 7 days of starting treatment. Tuberculosis was confirmed by positive sputum smear and/or M. tuberculosis culture. Profiling relied on immunoSEQ multiplex PCR, and the TCRdb table lists in-frame clones only, not all of them. The sample carries 31,000 or so clones, 86% recorded once. Germline values: CDR1 SGHNT, CDR2 YYREEE (reference sequence). The CDR3 spans 19 residues. The V end lost 4 bases, the J end lost 6 bases, and 28 bases lay between the germline ends. Details on this clone: Its antigen is still unknown.

Sequences were derived from PBMCs, sampled at tuberculosis diagnosis. This sequence was found in an adult with tuberculosis. This chain links TRBV5-4 with TRBJ1-4, with D possibly being TRBD1 (6 bases). The CDR3 reads CASSGRSGRTGLGDEKLFF. Here the CDR3 DNA reads TGTGCCAGCAGCGGCAGATCGGGACGAACAGGGTTGGGGGATGAAAAACTGTTTTTT. Filled out from reference TRBV5-4 and TRBJ1-4, the complete variable domain reads ETGVTQSPTHLIKTRGQQVTLRCSSQSGHNTVSWYQQALGQGPQFIFQYYREEENGRGNFPPRFSGLQFPNYSSELNVNALELDDSALYLCASSGRSGRTGLGDEKLFFGSGTQLSVL.